Below, one T cell receptor beta chain is given with its context. No antigen is known for it. These data belong to a study of shared clonotypes between healthy human individuals. Findings and limits, study-wide: Clonotype sharing among the donors was expected to vary with sequencing depth.

Profiling relied on immunoSEQ multiplex PCR, and the TCRdb table lists in-frame clones only, not all of them. The sample holds 450,000 to 600,000 clones, around 80% seen once. Trimming cost V 6 bases and J 2 bases; bases outside gene matches: 3. Germline-derived CDR1 and CDR2 are MNHNS and SASEGT. The CDR3 is 15 residues long. The receptor's source is a woman aged 40 to 49 in good health. Some clones in this sample may be carry-over from other donors' samples. The sample was PBMCs. V is TRBV6-1 and J is TRBJ1-5; TRBD1 matches at 11 bases. The DNA of the CDR3 is TGTGCCAGCAGGGGGGACAGGGGGGGCAATCAGCCCCAGCATTTT. Amino acid sequence: CASRGDRGGNQPQHF.